This T cell receptor (beta chain) was identified in a study of T cells in Graves' hyperthyroidism and ophthalmopathy. Points from the study as a whole: Using 13 V-J features, a model discriminated ophthalmopathy from stable hyperthyroidism.

This clonotype was counted a few times. The antigen is unknown. One end of the junction fails to match germline, which may point to a read error. The CDR3 totals 16 residues. The germline CDR1 and CDR2 sequences are SGHRS and YFSETQ. The investigators amplified TCR beta CDR3 regions from RNA transcripts. First-round RT-PCR targeting the TCR CDR3 was performed with the HTBI primer set. MiXCR was run by TCRdb on the multiplex PCR reads, yielding one entry per CDR3 protein. The table lists about 200,000 distinct CDR3 sequences, roughly 18% of them singletons. Sample: blood. V is TRBV5-1 and J is TRBJ2-3; perhaps TRBD1 as D (5 bases). The TCR was taken from a middle-aged man with Graves' hyperthyroidism. The chain's CDR3 is CASSLSRGLSTDTQYF. CDR3 nucleotides: TGTGCCAGCAGCCTAAGTAGGGGTTTGAGCACAGATACGCAGTATTTT. Variable domain in full (rest from reference TRBV5-1 and TRBJ2-3): KAGVTQTPRYLIKTRGQQVTLSCSPISGHRSVSWYQQTPGQGLQFLFEYFSETQRNKGNFPGRFSGRQFSNSRSEMNVSTLELGDSALYLCASSLSRGLSTDTQYFGPGTRLTVL.